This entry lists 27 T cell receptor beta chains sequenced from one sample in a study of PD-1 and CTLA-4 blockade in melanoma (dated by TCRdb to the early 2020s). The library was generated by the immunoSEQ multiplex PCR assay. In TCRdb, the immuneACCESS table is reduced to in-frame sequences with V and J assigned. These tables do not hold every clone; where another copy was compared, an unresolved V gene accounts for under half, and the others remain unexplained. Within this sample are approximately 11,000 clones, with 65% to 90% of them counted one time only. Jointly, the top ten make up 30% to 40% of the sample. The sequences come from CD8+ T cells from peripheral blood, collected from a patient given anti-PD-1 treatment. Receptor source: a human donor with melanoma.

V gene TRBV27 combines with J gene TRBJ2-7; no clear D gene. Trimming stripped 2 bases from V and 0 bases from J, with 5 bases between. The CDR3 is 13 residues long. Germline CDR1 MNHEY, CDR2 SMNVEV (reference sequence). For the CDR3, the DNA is TGTGCCAGCAGTTTAGCGCCCTCCTACGAGCAGTACTTC. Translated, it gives CASSLAPSYEQYF.

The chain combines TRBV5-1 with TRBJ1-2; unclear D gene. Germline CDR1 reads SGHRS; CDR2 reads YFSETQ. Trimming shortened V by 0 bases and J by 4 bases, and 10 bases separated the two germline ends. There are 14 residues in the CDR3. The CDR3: CASSLEMGAYGYTF. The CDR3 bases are TGCGCCAGCAGCTTGGAAATGGGCGCCTATGGCTACACCTTC.

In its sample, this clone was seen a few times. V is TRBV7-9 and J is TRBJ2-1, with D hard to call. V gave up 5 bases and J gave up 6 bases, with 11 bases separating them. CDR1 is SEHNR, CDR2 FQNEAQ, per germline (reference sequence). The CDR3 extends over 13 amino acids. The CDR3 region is CASSAAWGNEQFF. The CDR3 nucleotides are TGTGCCAGCAGCGCGGCATGGGGCAATGAGCAGTTCTTC.

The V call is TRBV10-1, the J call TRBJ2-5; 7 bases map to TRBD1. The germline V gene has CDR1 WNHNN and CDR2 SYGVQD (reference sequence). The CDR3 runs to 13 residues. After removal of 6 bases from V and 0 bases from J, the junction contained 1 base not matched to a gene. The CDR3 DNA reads TGCGCCAGCAGAGGGACAGACCAAGAGACCCAGTACTTC. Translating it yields CASRGTDQETQYF.

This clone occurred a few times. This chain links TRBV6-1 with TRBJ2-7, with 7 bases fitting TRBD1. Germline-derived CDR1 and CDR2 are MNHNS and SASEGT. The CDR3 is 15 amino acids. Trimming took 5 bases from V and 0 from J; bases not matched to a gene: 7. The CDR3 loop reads CASSSLPGGSYEQYF. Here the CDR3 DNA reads TGTGCCAGCAGTTCTCTCCCAGGGGGCTCCTACGAGCAGTACTTC.

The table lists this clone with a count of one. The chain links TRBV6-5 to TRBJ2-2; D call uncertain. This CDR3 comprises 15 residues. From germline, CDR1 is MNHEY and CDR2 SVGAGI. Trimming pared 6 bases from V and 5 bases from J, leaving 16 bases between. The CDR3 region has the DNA TGTGCCAGCAGGGACCCGTATCTAGAAACCGGGGAGCTGTTTTTT. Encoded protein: CASRDPYLETGELFF.

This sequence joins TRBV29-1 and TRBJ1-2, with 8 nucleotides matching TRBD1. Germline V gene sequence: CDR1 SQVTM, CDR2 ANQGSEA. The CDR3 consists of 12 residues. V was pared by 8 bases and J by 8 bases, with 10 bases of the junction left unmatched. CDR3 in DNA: TGCAGCACCAGCGGACAGGGAAGAGGCTACACCTTC. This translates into CSTSGQGRGYTF.

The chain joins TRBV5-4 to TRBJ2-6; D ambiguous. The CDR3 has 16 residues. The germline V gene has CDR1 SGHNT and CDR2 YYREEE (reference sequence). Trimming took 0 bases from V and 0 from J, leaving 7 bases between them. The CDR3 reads CASSLVESSGANVLTF. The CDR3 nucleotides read TGTGCCAGCAGCTTGGTAGAGAGCTCTGGGGCCAACGTCCTGACTTTC.

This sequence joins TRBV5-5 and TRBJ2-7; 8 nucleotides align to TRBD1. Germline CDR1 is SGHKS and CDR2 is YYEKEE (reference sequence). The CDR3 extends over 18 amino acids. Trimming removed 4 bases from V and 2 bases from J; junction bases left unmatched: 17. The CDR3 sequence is CASSIGYGQGLTTYEQYF. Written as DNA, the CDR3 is TGTGCCAGCAGCATCGGGTACGGACAGGGTTTAACGACCTACGAGCAGTACTTC.

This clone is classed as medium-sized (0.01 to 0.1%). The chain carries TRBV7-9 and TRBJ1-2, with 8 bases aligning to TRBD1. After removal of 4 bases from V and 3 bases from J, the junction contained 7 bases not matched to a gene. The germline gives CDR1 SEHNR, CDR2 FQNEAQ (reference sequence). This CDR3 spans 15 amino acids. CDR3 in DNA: TGTGCCAGCAGCTCGGGACAGGAGATATACTATGGCTACACCTTC. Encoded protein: CASSSGQEIYYGYTF.

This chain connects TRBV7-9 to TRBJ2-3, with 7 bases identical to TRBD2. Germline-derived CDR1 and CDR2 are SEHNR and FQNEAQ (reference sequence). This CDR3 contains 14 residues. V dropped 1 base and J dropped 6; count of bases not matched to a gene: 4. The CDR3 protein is CASSLVREGDTQYF. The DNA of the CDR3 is TGTGCCAGCAGCTTAGTGAGGGAGGGGGATACGCAGTATTTT.

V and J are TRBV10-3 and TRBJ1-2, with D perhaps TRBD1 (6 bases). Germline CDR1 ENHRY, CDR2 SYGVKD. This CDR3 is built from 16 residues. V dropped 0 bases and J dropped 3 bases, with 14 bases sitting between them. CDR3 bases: TGTGCCATCAGTGAGTCGATAGGGACACCCGACTATGGCTACACCTTC. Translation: CAISESIGTPDYGYTF.

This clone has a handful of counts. The CDR3 is CASSPDFPGPYEQYF. The CDR3 DNA follows: TGCGCCAGCAGCCCAGACTTCCCTGGCCCCTACGAGCAGTACTTC. This chain links TRBV4-1 with TRBJ2-7; D gene unclear. In germline, CDR1 is MGHRA, CDR2 YSYEKL. The CDR3 totals 15 residues. Trimming shortened V by 4 bases and J by 2 bases, and 15 bases separated the two germline ends.

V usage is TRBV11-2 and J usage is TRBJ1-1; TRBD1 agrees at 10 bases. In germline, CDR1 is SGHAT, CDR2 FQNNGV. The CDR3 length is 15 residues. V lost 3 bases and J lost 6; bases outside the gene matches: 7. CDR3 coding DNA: TGTGCCAGCAGCTTGGGACAGGGGACGATCGCTGAAGCTTTCTTT. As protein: CASSLGQGTIAEAFF.

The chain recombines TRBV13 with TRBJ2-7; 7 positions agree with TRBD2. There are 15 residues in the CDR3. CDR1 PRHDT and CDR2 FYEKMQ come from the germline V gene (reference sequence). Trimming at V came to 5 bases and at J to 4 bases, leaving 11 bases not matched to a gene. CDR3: CASSLLAPKGYEQYF. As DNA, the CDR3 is TGTGCCAGCAGCCTACTAGCGCCCAAGGGGTACGAGCAGTACTTC.

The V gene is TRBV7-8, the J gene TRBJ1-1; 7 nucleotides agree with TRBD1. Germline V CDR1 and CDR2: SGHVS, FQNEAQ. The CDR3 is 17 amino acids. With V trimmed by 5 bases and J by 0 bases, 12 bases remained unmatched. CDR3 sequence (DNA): TGTGCCAGCAGCGCCCGACCGGGACAGCTCTTGAACACTGAAGCTTTCTTT. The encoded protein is CASSARPGQLLNTEAFF. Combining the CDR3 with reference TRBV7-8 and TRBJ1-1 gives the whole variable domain GAGVSQSPRYKVAKRGQDVALRCDPISGHVSLFWYQQALGQGPEFLTYFQNEAQLDKSGLPSDRFFAERPEGSVSTLKIQRTQQEDSAVYLCASSARPGQLLNTEAFFGQGTRLTVV.

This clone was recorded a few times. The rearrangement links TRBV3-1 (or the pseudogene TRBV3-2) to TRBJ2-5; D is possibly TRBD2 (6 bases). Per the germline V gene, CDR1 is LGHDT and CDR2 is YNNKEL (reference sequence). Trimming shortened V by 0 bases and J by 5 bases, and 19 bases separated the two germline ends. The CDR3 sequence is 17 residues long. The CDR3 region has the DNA TGTGCCAGCAGCCAAGAGATCAGCGGGTGGCCAGTGGAGACCCAGTACTTC. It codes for CASSQEISGWPVETQYF.

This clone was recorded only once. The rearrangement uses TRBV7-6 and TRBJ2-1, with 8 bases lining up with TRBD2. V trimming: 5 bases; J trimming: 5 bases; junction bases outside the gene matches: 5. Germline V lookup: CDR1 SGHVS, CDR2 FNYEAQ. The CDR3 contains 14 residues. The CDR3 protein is CASSILAGNNEQFF. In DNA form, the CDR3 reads TGTGCCAGCAGCATTTTAGCGGGGAACAATGAGCAGTTCTTC.

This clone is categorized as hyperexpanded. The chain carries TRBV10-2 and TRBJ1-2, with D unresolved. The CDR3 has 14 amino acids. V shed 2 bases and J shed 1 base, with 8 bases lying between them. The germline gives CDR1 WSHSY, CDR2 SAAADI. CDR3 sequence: CASSEDLGNYGYTF. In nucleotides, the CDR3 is TGCGCCAGCAGTGAGGACCTTGGTAACTATGGCTACACCTTC.

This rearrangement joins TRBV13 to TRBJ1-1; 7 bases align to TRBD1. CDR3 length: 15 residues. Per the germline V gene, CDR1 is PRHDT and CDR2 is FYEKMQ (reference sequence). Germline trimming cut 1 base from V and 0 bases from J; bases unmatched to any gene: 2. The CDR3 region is CASSLEGAMNTEAFF. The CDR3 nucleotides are TGTGCCAGCAGCTTAGAGGGGGCCATGAACACTGAAGCTTTCTTT.

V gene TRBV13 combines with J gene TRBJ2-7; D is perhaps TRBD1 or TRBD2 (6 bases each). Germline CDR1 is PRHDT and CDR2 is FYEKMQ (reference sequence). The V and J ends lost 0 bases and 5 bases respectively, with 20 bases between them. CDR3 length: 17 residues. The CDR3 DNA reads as TGTGCCAGCAGCTTAGGGACGGTTTACGGGGGCGGGCACGAGCAGTACTTC. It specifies CASSLGTVYGGGHEQYF.

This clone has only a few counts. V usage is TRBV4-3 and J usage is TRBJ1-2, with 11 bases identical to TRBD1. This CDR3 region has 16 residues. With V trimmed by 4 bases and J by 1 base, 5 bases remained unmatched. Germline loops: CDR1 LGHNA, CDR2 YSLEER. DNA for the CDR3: TGCGCCAGCAGCCCCTATGGGACAGGGGGTAACTATGGCTACACCTTC. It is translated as CASSPYGTGGNYGYTF.

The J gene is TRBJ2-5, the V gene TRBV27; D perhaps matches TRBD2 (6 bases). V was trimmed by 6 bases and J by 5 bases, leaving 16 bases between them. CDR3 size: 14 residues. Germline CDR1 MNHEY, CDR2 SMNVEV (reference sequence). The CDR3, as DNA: TGTGCCAGCAGCCCGACTAGGCCCTCGGAGACCCAGTACTTC. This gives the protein CASSPTRPSETQYF.

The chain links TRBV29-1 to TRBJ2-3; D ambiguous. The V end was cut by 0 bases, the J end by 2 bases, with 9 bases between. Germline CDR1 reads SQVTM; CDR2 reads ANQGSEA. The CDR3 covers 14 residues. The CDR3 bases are TGCAGCGTTGAAGAGGGCGAGATCACAGATACGCAGTATTTT. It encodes CSVEEGEITDTQYF.

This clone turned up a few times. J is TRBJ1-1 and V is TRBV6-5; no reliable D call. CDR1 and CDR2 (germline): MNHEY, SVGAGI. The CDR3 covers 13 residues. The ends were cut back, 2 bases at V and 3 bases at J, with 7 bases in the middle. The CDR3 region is CASSYRLYTEAFF. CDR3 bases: TGTGCCAGCAGTTACCGCCTATACACTGAAGCTTTCTTT.

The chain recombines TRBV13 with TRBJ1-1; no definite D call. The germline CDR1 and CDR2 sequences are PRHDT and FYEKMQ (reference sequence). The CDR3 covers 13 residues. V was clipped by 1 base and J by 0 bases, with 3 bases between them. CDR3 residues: CASSLEMNTEAFF. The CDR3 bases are TGTGCCAGCAGCTTAGAGATGAACACTGAAGCTTTCTTT.

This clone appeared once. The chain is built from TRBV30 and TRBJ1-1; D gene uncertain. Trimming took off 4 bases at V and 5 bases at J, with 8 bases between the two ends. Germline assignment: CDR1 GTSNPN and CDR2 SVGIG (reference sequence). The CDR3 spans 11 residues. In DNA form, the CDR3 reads TGTGCCTGGACGATGGGGACTGAAGCTTTCTTT. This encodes CAWTMGTEAFF.